Presented here are 15 T cell receptor beta chains from one specimen sequenced in a study of blood T cell repertoires in COVID-19. The protocol was immunoSEQ multiplex PCR, while the TCRdb copy is restricted to in-frame clones and leaves out a portion. The sample has more than 300,000 clones, around four fifths seen once. The sequencing sample was made of PBMCs or T cells enriched from blood (not recorded which). These receptors originate from a woman between 50 and 59 years old who had recovered from COVID-19.

The CDR3 DNA is TGTGCCAGCATCAACTCTGGAAACACCATATATTTT. Protein sequence: CASINSGNTIYF. The chain combines TRBV12-3 or TRBV12-4 with TRBJ1-3; no reliable D call. Trimming stripped 7 bases from V and 0 bases from J, with 4 bases between. This CDR3 region has 12 residues.

This clone has a single count. The V gene is TRBV6-5, the J gene TRBJ1-2, with TRBD1 matching over 10 bases. Germline CDR1 MNHEY, CDR2 SVGAGI. The ends lost 5 bases at V and 6 bases at J; junction bases unmatched: 6. This CDR3 is built from 14 residues. The CDR3 coding sequence is TGTGCCAGCAGTCTTATTGGGACAGGGGATGGCTACACCTTC. Its translation is CASSLIGTGDGYTF.

This clone occurred many times. The rearrangement links TRBV29-1 to TRBJ2-1; 12 nucleotides match TRBD2. J was trimmed by 9 bases and V by 7 bases; bases with no gene match: 10. This CDR3 spans 14 amino acids. The V gene's germline CDR1 is SQVTM and CDR2 ANQGSEA. In nucleotides, the CDR3 is TGCAGCGCCCGTCTAGCGGGGGGGCTTGGTGAGCAGTTCTTC. It yields the protein CSARLAGGLGEQFF.

CDR3 loop: CASSFQGQGMNTEAFF. The CDR3 DNA reads TGTGCCAGCAGCTTTCAAGGGCAGGGCATGAACACTGAAGCTTTCTTT. The gene calls are TRBV11-3 and TRBJ1-1, with TRBD1 as a possible D gene (5 bases). V was shortened by 3 bases and J by 0 bases, with 14 bases between the two germline ends. The CDR3 runs to 16 residues. Germline V CDR1 and CDR2: SGHNT, YENEEA.

The V and J genes are TRBV6-5 and TRBJ1-2; D might be TRBD1 (5 bases). Looked up from germline, CDR1 is MNHEY and CDR2 is SVGAGI. The V end was cut by 0 bases, the J end by 2 bases, with 10 bases between. This CDR3 comprises 15 residues. CDR3 sequence: CASSYSGGYNYGYTF. The CDR3 bases are TGTGCCAGCAGTTACTCGGGGGGATACAACTATGGCTACACCTTC.

The rearrangement links TRBV5-1 to TRBJ2-7, with D perhaps TRBD2 (6 bases). The CDR3 totals 12 residues. Germline V lookup: CDR1 SGHRS, CDR2 YFSETQ. With 6 bases removed from V and 4 bases from J, the gap between germline ends came to 11 bases. The chain's CDR3 is CASTSGGYEQYF. CDR3 in DNA: TGCGCCAGCACCTCTGGAGGGTACGAGCAGTACTTC.

This rearrangement joins TRBV30 to TRBJ2-1; 10 bases are shared with TRBD2. The germline gives CDR1 GTSNPN, CDR2 SVGIG (reference sequence). Trimming removed 0 bases from V and 7 bases from J; junction bases left unmatched: 6. The CDR3 covers 15 residues. CDR3: CAWSVLTSGANEQFF. The CDR3 nucleotides are TGTGCCTGGAGTGTACTTACTAGCGGGGCAAATGAGCAGTTCTTC.

The chain employs TRBV11-2 and TRBJ2-1; TRBD1 agrees at 10 bases. V lost 4 bases, J lost 9 bases, and 3 bases stayed unmatched. This CDR3 region has 13 residues. Germline CDR1 is SGHAT and CDR2 is FQNNGV. The CDR3 DNA reads TGTGCCAGCAGCTCGGACAGGGGGGGTGAGCAGTTCTTC. Translating gives CASSSDRGGEQFF.

The V gene is TRBV7-9, the J gene TRBJ1-2, with D uncertain. CDR1 is SEHNR and CDR2 is FQNEAQ in the germline V gene (reference sequence). The germline V and J ends were trimmed by 3 bases and 5 bases, with 13 bases remaining between them. CDR3 length equals 14 residues. The CDR3: CASSFEFGDYGYTF. The CDR3, as DNA: TGTGCCAGCAGCTTCGAATTCGGGGATTATGGCTACACCTTC.

As to this clone: Other DNA sequences of this sample code for an identical CDR3. V is TRBV9 and J is TRBJ2-1; 8 bases line up with TRBD2. The CDR3 has 13 residues. CDR1 SGDLS and CDR2 YYNGEE come from the germline V gene. Germline trimming cut 2 bases from V and 8 bases from J; bases unmatched to any gene: 3. The CDR3 sequence: CASSVGTRDEQFF. The CDR3 nucleotides are TGTGCCAGCAGCGTCGGGACTAGGGATGAGCAGTTCTTC.

The sample holds a few counts of this clone. The chain joins TRBV6-2 or TRBV6-3 to TRBJ2-7; TRBD1 aligns across 7 bases. Germline V lookup: CDR1 MNHEY, CDR2 SVGEGT. This CDR3 spans 15 amino acids. The V segment lost 4 bases and the J segment 0 bases; nucleotides outside the gene matches: 6. CDR3 nucleotides: TGTGCCAGCAGTTCCCCTTGGGACAGCTCCTACGAGCAGTACTTC. It is translated as CASSSPWDSSYEQYF.

The count of this clone is one. The chain has TRBV19 and TRBJ2-6; 7 positions agree with TRBD1. Germline V gene sequence: CDR1 LNHDA, CDR2 SQIVND (reference sequence). The CDR3 has 14 amino acids. Trimming at V came to 8 bases and at J to 3 bases, leaving 4 bases not matched to a gene. The chain's CDR3 is CASQGQNGANVLTF. The CDR3 region has the DNA TGTGCCAGTCAGGGACAGAATGGGGCCAACGTCCTGACTTTC.

The V call is TRBV2, the J call TRBJ1-2; 8 bases agree with TRBD1. The V segment lost 4 bases and the J segment 4 bases; nucleotides outside the gene matches: 11. The CDR3 has 16 residues. Germline V gene data show CDR1 as SNHLY and CDR2 as FYNNEI. CDR3 coding DNA: TGTGCCAGCAGTGGTGTCCCCGGACAGGGAACCTATGGCTACACCTTC. Its protein product is CASSGVPGQGTYGYTF. The whole variable domain, filled in from reference TRBV2 and TRBJ1-2, reads EPEVTQTPSHQVTQMGQEVILRCVPISNHLYFYWYRQILGQKVEFLVSFYNNEISEKSEIFDDQFSVERPDGSNFTLKIRSTKLEDSAMYFCASSGVPGQGTYGYTFGSGTRLTVV.

V gene TRBV9 combines with J gene TRBJ2-1, with 12 bases lining up with TRBD2. The CDR3 extends over 15 amino acids. J lost 7 bases, V lost 0 bases, and 2 bases had no gene match. In germline, CDR1 is SGDLS, CDR2 YYNGEE. The CDR3: CASSVASGRVNEQFF. DNA of the CDR3: TGTGCCAGCAGCGTAGCTAGCGGGAGGGTAAATGAGCAGTTCTTC.

This clone has a single count. The CDR3 here is CASSRTDVEEAFF. CDR3 coding DNA: TGTGCCAGCAGCCGGACAGATGTTGAAGAGGCTTTCTTT. The chain joins TRBV6-4 to TRBJ1-1; maybe TRBD1 (6 bases). Between the trimmed V and J ends, which lost 6 bases and 11 bases, there was a span of 19 bases. Germline CDR1 MRHNA, CDR2 SNTAGT. The CDR3 is made up of 13 amino acids.